This T cell receptor beta chain was recovered during a study of blood T cell repertoires in COVID-19. Overall study context: From the United States, Italy and Spain came samples of acute and convalescent COVID-19.

With 3 bases clipped from V and 8 bases from J, the junction kept 8 bases outside the gene matches. The CDR3 is made up of 14 amino acids. Germline CDR1 and CDR2: KGHSH and LQKENI. Measured with immunoSEQ multiplex PCR; TCRdb has only the in-frame clones, and not every one. The sample shows 75,000 to 100,000 clones, roughly 85% of them seen only once. This chain links TRBV18 with TRBJ1-2; 8 bases agree with TRBD1. The receptor was derived from a man in his 60s with acute or convalescent COVID-19. The sequenced sample consisted of peripheral blood. CDR3 nucleotides: TGTGCCAGCTCACCGGACAGGGATTCGCGAGGCTACACCTTC. Its protein product is CASSPDRDSRGYTF.